Following are 9 T cell receptor beta chains from one sample sequenced in a study of cytomegalovirus exposure and HLA in healthy donors. PCR involved 60 Vbeta and 13 Jbeta primers. Using immunoSEQ multiplex PCR, the repertoire was profiled, and TCRdb retains in-frame clones only, with some absent. The table lists over 150,000 clones, about 81% of them singletons. Sample: PBMCs. Receptors originate from a girl under 10 years old in good health and CMV-seropositive.

The chain couples TRBV9 to TRBJ2-7, with 13 bases fitting TRBD2. The germline V gene has CDR1 SGDLS and CDR2 YYNGEE. Germline trimming cut 4 bases from V and 7 bases from J; bases unmatched to any gene: 8. This CDR3 comprises 15 residues. DNA of the CDR3: TGTGCCAGCAGCTCCGGACTAGCGGGAGTGGGGGAGCAGTACTTC. It codes for CASSSGLAGVGEQYF.

The chain recombines TRBV29-1 with TRBJ2-1, with a possible D match to TRBD2 (6 bases). The CDR3 covers 16 residues. Trimming stripped 0 bases from V and 5 bases from J, with 17 bases between. Germline-derived CDR1 and CDR2 are SQVTM and ANQGSEA. CDR3 nucleotide sequence: TGCAGCGTTGAAGATCTAGAGGGGTGGGGGGACAATGAGCAGTTCTTC. Translation gives CSVEDLEGWGDNEQFF.

This rearrangement joins TRBV4-1 to TRBJ2-3, with 7 bases lining up with TRBD1. Germline trimming cut 3 bases from V and 4 bases from J; bases unmatched to any gene: 7. This CDR3 comprises 15 residues. The germline V gene encodes CDR1 MGHRA and CDR2 YSYEKL. The CDR3 nucleotides are TGCGCCAGCAGCCATCAGGGAAGGGGGCCAGATACGCAGTATTTT. This translates into CASSHQGRGPDTQYF.

J is TRBJ2-5 and V is TRBV27; 10 nucleotides agree with TRBD2. The germline CDR1 and CDR2 sequences are MNHEY and SMNVEV (reference sequence). J was trimmed by 1 base and V by 5 bases; bases with no gene match: 7. This CDR3 has 16 residues. The CDR3 is CASSPRLAGSQETQYF. The CDR3 DNA reads TGTGCCAGCAGTCCAAGACTAGCGGGTAGCCAAGAGACCCAGTACTTC.

The V and J genes are TRBV2 and TRBJ2-2; no definite D call. V lost 1 base and J lost 4, with 7 bases in between. Germline V gene lookup returns CDR1 SNHLY and CDR2 FYNNEI. This CDR3 region has 14 residues. CDR3: CASSEGDGTGELFF. As DNA, the CDR3 is TGTGCCAGCAGTGAAGGAGATGGCACCGGGGAGCTGTTTTTT.

V is TRBV30 and J is TRBJ1-1; possible D gene TRBD1, 5 bases. Germline V gene sequence: CDR1 GTSNPN, CDR2 SVGIG (reference sequence). This CDR3 contains 13 residues. V gave up 5 bases and J gave up 4 bases, with 14 bases separating them. CDR3 nucleotide sequence: TGTGCCTGGTTGAGGAGGGGTGGCACTGAAGCTTTCTTT. This translates into CAWLRRGGTEAFF.

The chain joins TRBV5-1 to TRBJ2-2, with 11 bases lining up with TRBD2. The length of the CDR3 is 18 residues. Germline CDR1 is SGHRS and CDR2 is YFSETQ. J lost 4 bases, V lost 4 bases, and 12 bases had no gene match. The CDR3 bases are TGCGCCAGCAGCCCACTAGCGGGAGATGGGTCATTCACCGGGGAGCTGTTTTTT. The encoded protein is CASSPLAGDGSFTGELFF. The full variable domain, its missing parts supplied by reference TRBV5-1 and TRBJ2-2, is KAGVTQTPRYLIKTRGQQVTLSCSPISGHRSVSWYQQTPGQGLQFLFEYFSETQRNKGNFPGRFSGRQFSNSRSEMNVSTLELGDSALYLCASSPLAGDGSFTGELFFGEGSRLTVL.

In the case of this clone: The same CDR3 also results from other DNA sequences found in this sample. The chain links TRBV2 to TRBJ2-2; D is possibly TRBD1 (8 bases). The germline gives CDR1 SNHLY, CDR2 FYNNEI. The CDR3 runs to 16 residues. The ends were cut back, 6 bases at V and 8 bases at J, with 22 bases in the middle. The CDR3 is CASSATGGEGAGELFF. For the CDR3, the DNA is TGTGCCAGCAGCGCTACAGGGGGGGAGGGAGCAGGGGAGCTGTTTTTT.

The V call is TRBV28, the J call TRBJ1-1; D is possibly TRBD1 (6 bases). Trimming removed 1 base at V and 3 bases at J, with 9 bases between. In germline, CDR1 is MDHEN, CDR2 SYDVKM. CDR3 length: 14 residues. The CDR3 DNA sequence: TGTGCCAGCAGTTTATTCCAGGGGCACACTGAAGCTTTCTTT. This sequence encodes CASSLFQGHTEAFF.